This record concerns one T cell receptor (beta chain) sequence. Its cognate antigen is unknown. This specimen comes from a study of shared clonotypes between healthy human individuals. V was clipped by 1 base and J by 0 bases, with 9 bases between them. Germline assignment: CDR1 SGHVS and CDR2 FQNEAQ. The CDR3 spans 16 residues. General study points: Sequencing depth was predicted to influence how clonotypes are shared among donors. Relative to clonotypes present in all four donors, those not shared had lower generation probabilities. Shared clonotypes: about 5.3% naive CD4, approximately 3.4% naive CD8, 2.3% memory CD4, under 0.45% memory CD8.

Genomic DNA from each subset was divided evenly over several immunoSEQ plates. Produced via immunoSEQ multiplex PCR; TCRdb's table is partial and in-frame only. This table has a few million clones, around nine tenths appearing once. The rearrangement joins TRBV7-8 to TRBJ2-2, with D maybe TRBD1 (6 bases). The specimen sequenced was naive CD4+ T cells sorted from blood. The subset here: CD45RA+ positively selected. This receptor was identified in a man in his late teens or twenties in good health. CDR3 nucleotide sequence: TGTGCCAGCAGCTTAGTGACAGGAACGAACACCGGGGAGCTGTTTTTT. Amino acids: CASSLVTGTNTGELFF.